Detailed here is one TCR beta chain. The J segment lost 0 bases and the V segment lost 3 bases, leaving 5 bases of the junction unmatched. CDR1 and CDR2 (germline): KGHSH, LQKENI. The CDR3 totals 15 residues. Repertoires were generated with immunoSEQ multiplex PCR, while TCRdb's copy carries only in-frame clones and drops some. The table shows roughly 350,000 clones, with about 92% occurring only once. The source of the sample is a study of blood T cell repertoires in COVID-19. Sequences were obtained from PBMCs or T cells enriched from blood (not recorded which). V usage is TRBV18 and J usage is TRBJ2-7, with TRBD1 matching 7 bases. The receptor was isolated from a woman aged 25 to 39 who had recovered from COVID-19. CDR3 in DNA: TGTGCCAGCTCACCGGGGACAGCCGTCTCCTACGAGCAGTACTTC. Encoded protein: CASSPGTAVSYEQYF.